The text below deals with one T cell receptor beta chain. Its cognate antigen is unknown. V was cut by 0 bases and J by 7 bases, with 15 bases left in between. The germline V gene has CDR1 MGHRA and CDR2 YSYEKL. This CDR3 has 16 residues. PCR amplification relied on 60 Vbeta primers (plus 13 Jbeta primers). Assay: immunoSEQ multiplex PCR; the TCRdb copy retains only in-frame clones and omits some. The table includes around 100,000 clones, 81% detected once. The record originates from a study of cytomegalovirus exposure and HLA in healthy donors. Study-wide background: There were 100 million to 120 million unique TCR beta sequences, drawn from approximately 180 million T cells, in an earlier analysis.

Overall study findings and caveats: Per a later analysis, HLA-associated TCR beta chains showed more clonal expansion than other, equally common TCR beta chains.

Sequencing used PBMCs. The clonotype originates from an older woman in good health and CMV-seropositive. The rearrangement uses TRBV4-1 and TRBJ2-2; D possibly corresponds to TRBD1 (5 bases). CDR3 in amino acids: CASSQEQVGQGGELFF. DNA of the CDR3: TGCGCCAGCAGCCAAGAACAGGTCGGGCAAGGCGGGGAGCTGTTTTTT.